A selection of T cell receptor beta chains follows, all from one sample in a study of blood T cell repertoires in COVID-19. Clones were read by immunoSEQ multiplex PCR, and TCRdb kept only the in-frame ones, dropping some. The table includes roughly 200,000 clones, approximately 91% detected once. Material: peripheral blood. Receptor source: a man aged 18 to 30 with active or convalescent COVID-19. Each CDR3 is given without its conserved first and last residue.

j_gene: TRBJ1-2
v_gene: TRBV10-3
CDR3aa: AISERTALRYGYT

j_gene: TRBJ1-6
v_gene: TRBV19
CDR3aa: ASSIYRYSNSPLH

j_gene: TRBJ1-2
v_gene: TRBV2
CDR3aa: ASSENDSYGYT

j_gene: TRBJ2-3
v_gene: TRBV15
CDR3aa: ATSGRDSPGTDTQY

j_gene: TRBJ2-7
v_gene: TRBV4-2
CDR3aa: ASSQDWTEYEQY

j_gene: TRBJ2-7
v_gene: TRBV7-9
CDR3aa: ASSTDRHEQY

j_gene: TRBJ1-1
v_gene: TRBV19
CDR3aa: ASRQGARTEAF

j_gene: TRBJ1-1
v_gene: TRBV5-4
CDR3aa: ASSLVDRQGAEAF

j_gene: TRBJ2-3
v_gene: TRBV6-6
CDR3aa: ASSYPSTDTQY

j_gene: TRBJ1-3
v_gene: TRBV6-6
CDR3aa: ASSYSGHRDTIY

j_gene: TRBJ2-2
v_gene: TRBV7-2
CDR3aa: ATGMRNTGELF

j_gene: TRBJ2-6
v_gene: TRBV4-1
CDR3aa: ASSISGGVGANVLT

j_gene: TRBJ1-3
v_gene: TRBV12-3/TRBV12-4
CDR3aa: ASSLSGGNTIY

j_gene: TRBJ2-1
v_gene: TRBV27
CDR3aa: ASSIPSGSSYNEQF

j_gene: TRBJ2-1
v_gene: TRBV27
CDR3aa: ASSLGGVVDEQF

j_gene: TRBJ2-5
v_gene: TRBV5-3
CDR3aa: ARSCPGLAEGQETQY

j_gene: TRBJ1-5
v_gene: TRBV9
CDR3aa: ASSVGWRGDQPQH

j_gene: TRBJ2-7
v_gene: TRBV28
CDR3aa: ASSAGPTYEQY

j_gene: TRBJ1-3
v_gene: TRBV27
CDR3aa: ASSFDQASDTIY

j_gene: TRBJ2-2
v_gene: TRBV2
CDR3aa: ASNLQGVHTGELF

j_gene: TRBJ2-7
v_gene: TRBV19
CDR3aa: ASSIGTSSYEQY

j_gene: TRBJ1-5
v_gene: TRBV7-9
CDR3aa: ASSRGQENQPQH